Listed here is a single TCR beta chain. The RNA input was 0.5 to 1 ug, and it was reverse transcribed with random hexamers. Amplification of the TCR beta CDR3 was carried out by immunoSEQ multiplex PCR, which spanned a total of 54 Vbeta and 13 Jbeta segments. A single record per CDR3 protein comes from TCRdb applying MiXCR to the immunoSEQ multiplex PCR reads. The sample holds roughly 180,000 distinct CDR3 sequences, about 95% seen once. The data were obtained in a study of CD8 T cells in Susac syndrome. V was clipped by 1 base and J by 7 bases, with 5 bases between them. The CDR3 loop spans 12 amino acids. Germline CDR1 DFQATT, CDR2 SNEGSKA (reference sequence). Sequencing of TCR beta was performed on blood CD8+ T cells and on blood CD4+ T cells. The controls, all healthy donors, were matched for age and sex.

This TCR derives from a human donor in good health. Material for sequencing was CD4+ T cells from PBMCs. The rearrangement uses TRBV20-1 and TRBJ1-6, with D hard to call. CDR3: CSARGLNSPLHF. The CDR3 bases are TGCAGTGCTAGAGGCCTCAATTCACCCCTCCACTTT.